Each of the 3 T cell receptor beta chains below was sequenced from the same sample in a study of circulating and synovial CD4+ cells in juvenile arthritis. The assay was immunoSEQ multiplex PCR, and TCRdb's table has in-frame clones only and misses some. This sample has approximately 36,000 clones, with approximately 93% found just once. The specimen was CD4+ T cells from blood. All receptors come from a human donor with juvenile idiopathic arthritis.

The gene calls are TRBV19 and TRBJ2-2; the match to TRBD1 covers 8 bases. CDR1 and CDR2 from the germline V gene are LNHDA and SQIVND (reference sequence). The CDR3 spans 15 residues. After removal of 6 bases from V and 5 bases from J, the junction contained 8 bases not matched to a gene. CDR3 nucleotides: TGTGCCAGTAGGACACAAGGACAGGGTACCGGGGAGCTGTTTTTT. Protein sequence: CASRTQGQGTGELFF. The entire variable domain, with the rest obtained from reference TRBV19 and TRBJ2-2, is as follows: DGGITQSPKYLFRKEGQNVTLSCEQNLNHDAMYWYRQDPGQGLRLIYYSQIVNDFQKGDIAEGYSVSREKKESFPLTVTSAQKNPTAFYLCASRTQGQGTGELFFGEGSRLTVL.

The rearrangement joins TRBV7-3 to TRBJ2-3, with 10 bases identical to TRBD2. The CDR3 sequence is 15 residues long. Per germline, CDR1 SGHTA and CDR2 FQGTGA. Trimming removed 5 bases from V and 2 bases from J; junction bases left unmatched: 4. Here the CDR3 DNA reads TGTGCCAGCAGCAAGCGGGGGGGCCCCACAGATACGCAGTATTTT. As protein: CASSKRGGPTDTQYF.

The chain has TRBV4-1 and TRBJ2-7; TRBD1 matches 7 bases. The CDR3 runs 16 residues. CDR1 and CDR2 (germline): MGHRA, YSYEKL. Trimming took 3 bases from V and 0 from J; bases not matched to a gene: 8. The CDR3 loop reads CASSQVWDRSSYEQYF. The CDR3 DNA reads TGCGCCAGCAGCCAGGTTTGGGACAGAAGCTCCTACGAGCAGTACTTC.